The 22 T cell receptor beta chains in this list originate from one sample, sequenced in a study of T cells in Graves' hyperthyroidism and ophthalmopathy. TCR beta CDR3 regions were amplified from RNA transcripts. With the HTBI primer set, the TCR CDR3 went through a first round of RT-PCR. Each CDR3 protein gets one entry after TCRdb re-called the multiplex PCR reads with MiXCR. The sample includes 350,000 to 450,000 distinct CDR3 sequences, around 14% of them seen just once. Material: blood. The source is a woman aged 55-70 years with Graves' hyperthyroidism.

This clonotype has a count of ten or more. The V call is TRBV2, the J call TRBJ1-6, with D perhaps matching TRBD1 (6 bases). There are 15 residues in the CDR3. Per germline, CDR1 SNHLY and CDR2 FYNNEI. Deletions cut 6 bases from V and 7 bases from J, with 16 bases between. The CDR3 DNA reads TGTGCCAGCAGCTACAGGGATAGAGGCAATTCACCCCTCCACTTT. Residues: CASSYRDRGNSPLHF.

This clonotype was observed many times. The chain uses TRBV3-1 and TRBJ2-1; D unclear. CDR3 size: 14 residues. V was pared by 1 base and J by 6 bases, with 10 bases between. CDR1 LGHDT and CDR2 YNNKEL come from the germline V gene (reference sequence). The DNA for the CDR3 is TGTGCCAGCAGCCAAGTGAATAGTGGCAATGAGCAGTTCTTC. Protein product: CASSQVNSGNEQFF.

This clonotype appeared a few times. The chain employs TRBV7-2 and TRBJ2-5; TRBD1 matches 9 bases. V trimming: 5 bases; J trimming: 1 base; junction bases outside the gene matches: 11. This CDR3 is built from 17 residues. The germline V gene has CDR1 SGHTA and CDR2 FQGNSA. DNA for the CDR3: TGTGCCAGCAGCGCTAGAGCACCGGGACAGGGCCAAGAGACCCAGTACTTC. It yields the protein CASSARAPGQGQETQYF.

In this sample, this clonotype turned up many times. V and J are TRBV20-1 and TRBJ2-7; the D gene is possibly TRBD1 (6 bases). The CDR3 totals 11 residues. Per germline, CDR1 DFQATT and CDR2 SNEGSKA (reference sequence). Trimming left V 5 bases short and J 6 bases short, with 11 bases between. The DNA of the CDR3 is TGCAGTGCTCGGGACATTCGCGAGCAGTACTTC. Protein sequence: CSARDIREQYF.

This clonotype has a count of ten or more. V and J are TRBV6-1 and TRBJ2-3; 7 bases fit TRBD2. The germline V gene has CDR1 MNHNS and CDR2 SASEGT. Losses at the gene ends were 6 bases for V and 2 bases for J; bases not matched to a gene: 11. This CDR3 has 16 amino acids. CDR3 sequence reads: CASRRRRELNTDTQYF. DNA of the CDR3: TGTGCCAGCAGGCGGAGGCGGGAGTTGAACACAGATACGCAGTATTTT.

This clonotype was counted ten times or more. The chain has TRBV19 and TRBJ1-4; 12 nucleotides line up with TRBD1. Trimming removed 9 bases from V and 8 bases from J; junction bases left unmatched: 10. The germline gives CDR1 LNHDA, CDR2 SQIVND (reference sequence). The CDR3 contains 15 residues. CDR3 region: CASHGTGGAWEKLFF. Here the CDR3 DNA reads TGTGCCAGCCATGGGACAGGGGGCGCGTGGGAAAAACTGTTTTTT. Full variable domain (rest looked up from reference TRBV19 and TRBJ1-4): DGGITQSPKYLFRKEGQNVTLSCEQNLNHDAMYWYRQDPGQGLRLIYYSQIVNDFQKGDIAEGYSVSREKKESFPLTVTSAQKNPTAFYLCASHGTGGAWEKLFFGSGTQLSVL.

This clonotype was recorded many times. This chain links TRBV11-2 with TRBJ2-1; perhaps TRBD1 as D (6 bases). Germline-derived CDR1 and CDR2 are SGHAT and FQNNGV. CDR3 length: 15 amino acids. V shed 4 bases and J shed 3 bases, with 13 bases lying between them. CDR3 region: CASSSTGSSYNEQFF. The CDR3 DNA reads TGTGCCAGCAGCTCTACAGGGTCGAGCTACAATGAGCAGTTCTTC.

Many counts were recorded for this clonotype. The chain joins TRBV7-2 to TRBJ2-7; a possible D gene is TRBD1 (6 bases). In germline, CDR1 is SGHTA, CDR2 FQGNSA. CDR3 length: 16 amino acids. V lost 5 bases, J lost 0 bases, and 17 bases lay in between. The CDR3 loop is CASSLRGSPSSYEQYF. CDR3 nucleotides: TGTGCCAGCAGCCTCAGGGGATCCCCGAGCTCCTACGAGCAGTACTTC.

This clonotype appeared many times. The gene calls are TRBV5-1 and TRBJ1-1, with TRBD1 as a possible D gene (6 bases). The CDR3 runs 13 residues. V lost 0 bases and J lost 9, with 12 bases in between. Germline V lookup: CDR1 SGHRS, CDR2 YFSETQ. CDR3: CASSLAGGPKAFF. The CDR3 DNA reads as TGCGCCAGCAGCTTGGCCGGGGGGCCAAAAGCTTTCTTT.

The sample holds many counts of this clonotype. V gene TRBV6-6 combines with J gene TRBJ2-7; no definite D call. The CDR3 is made up of 14 amino acids. Germline V CDR1 and CDR2: MNHNY, SVGAGI (reference sequence). V was shortened by 2 bases and J by 3 bases, with 11 bases between the two germline ends. The CDR3 DNA reads as TGTGCCAGCAGTTACGGCCAAGGCCTCTACGAGCAGTACTTC. It specifies CASSYGQGLYEQYF.

This clonotype was picked up many times. The chain is built from TRBV28 and TRBJ1-1, with D unclear. The CDR3 runs to 14 residues. Germline CDR1 is MDHEN and CDR2 is SYDVKM. Deletions cut 6 bases from V and 4 bases from J, with 15 bases between. CDR3 protein: CASSPTLLLTEAFF. In DNA, the CDR3 is TGTGCCAGCAGCCCGACACTCTTGCTCACTGAAGCTTTCTTT.

For this clonotype: A much larger clone differs by one base, so this may be a read error. The chain's CDR3 is CAGSPAGQGNYGYTF. CDR3 nucleotides: TGTGCCGGCAGCCCAGCAGGACAGGGGAACTATGGCTACACCTTC. V gene TRBV3-1 combines with J gene TRBJ1-2, with 9 nucleotides matching TRBD1. Germline loops: CDR1 LGHDT, CDR2 YNNKEL (reference sequence). The CDR3 extends over 15 amino acids.

This clonotype was recorded a few times. The rearrangement joins TRBV19 to TRBJ2-1; D is perhaps TRBD1 (5 bases). CDR3 size: 18 residues. V was trimmed by 2 bases and J by 5 bases, leaving 22 bases between them. Germline values: CDR1 LNHDA, CDR2 SQIVND (reference sequence). The CDR3 is CASSIRQGAARHNNEQFF. In DNA form, the CDR3 reads TGTGCCAGTAGTATACGGCAGGGCGCCGCGAGACATAACAATGAGCAGTTCTTC.

This clonotype was seen many times. The genes are TRBV28 and TRBJ2-7; a weak D match, TRBD2 (6 bases). There are 16 residues in the CDR3. Trimming removed 2 bases from V and 4 bases from J, with 18 bases in between. Per germline, CDR1 MDHEN and CDR2 SYDVKM. In DNA, the CDR3 is TGTGCCAGCAGTTTAGGCGGGACTCCGATAGGGTACGAGCAGTACTTC. As protein: CASSLGGTPIGYEQYF.

Comment on this clonotype: A read error may be the cause here, since a much bigger clone is one base away. Without the conserved terminal phenylalanine or tryptophan, this CDR3 likely stems from a read error. This chain uses TRBV29-1 with TRBJ2-3, with 7 bases matching TRBD1. CDR1 is SQVTM, CDR2 ANQGSEA, per germline. The junction had 3 bases not matched to a gene; V was cut back by 6 bases and J by 0 bases. The CDR3 consists of 13 residues. CDR3 loop: CSVDRRSTDTQYL. The CDR3 coding sequence is TGCAGCGTGGACAGGCGAAGCACAGATACGCAGTATCTT.

In this sample, this clonotype turned up many times. The chain is built from TRBV3-1 and TRBJ2-7, with TRBD2 as a possible D gene (6 bases). The germline V gene has CDR1 LGHDT and CDR2 YNNKEL (reference sequence). CDR3 length: 14 residues. Between the trimmed V and J ends, which lost 2 bases and 1 base, there was a span of 9 bases. CDR3 protein: CASSQNAGSYEQYF. CDR3 DNA: TGTGCCAGCAGCCAAAATGCGGGGTCCTACGAGCAGTACTTC.

In this sample, this clonotype turned up many times. The V call is TRBV27, the J call TRBJ2-7, with a weak D call TRBD2 (6 bases). The V gene's germline CDR1 is MNHEY and CDR2 SMNVEV (reference sequence). The V end was cut by 5 bases, the J end by 5 bases, with 19 bases between. The CDR3 is 15 amino acids. The CDR3 sequence: CASSKTYGTGDEQYF. Here the CDR3 DNA reads TGTGCCAGCAGTAAGACCTACGGGACTGGCGACGAGCAGTACTTC.

This clonotype came up many times. The chain combines TRBV2 with TRBJ1-4; tentatively, D is TRBD1 (5 bases). The CDR3 consists of 16 residues. The V end lost 1 base, the J end lost 6 bases, and 15 bases lay between the germline ends. The V gene's germline CDR1 is SNHLY and CDR2 FYNNEI. The chain's CDR3 is CASSEGPRGTYEKLFF. CDR3 DNA sequence: TGTGCCAGCAGTGAAGGACCTAGAGGGACCTATGAAAAACTGTTTTTT. Complete variable domain (other parts from reference TRBV2 and TRBJ1-4): EPEVTQTPSHQVTQMGQEVILRCVPISNHLYFYWYRQILGQKVEFLVSFYNNEISEKSEIFDDQFSVERPDGSNFTLKIRSTKLEDSAMYFCASSEGPRGTYEKLFFGSGTQLSVL.

This clonotype showed up many times. Here the CDR3 DNA reads TGCAGTGCCGAATCCGGGACCGCTTCTAACTATGGCTACACCTTC. Translated: CSAESGTASNYGYTF. The chain employs TRBV20-1 and TRBJ1-2; perhaps TRBD1 as D (5 bases). V was shortened by 6 bases and J by 0 bases, with 17 bases between the two germline ends. The CDR3 is 15 amino acids. The V gene's germline CDR1 is DFQATT and CDR2 SNEGSKA (reference sequence).

Remarks on this clonotype: This sequence may be a read error, since a much larger clone differs from it by one base. This chain joins TRBV5-1 and TRBJ2-1; 10 bases align to TRBD2. Looked up from germline, CDR1 is SGHRS and CDR2 is YFSETQ. The V segment lost 4 bases and the J segment 10 bases; nucleotides outside the gene matches: 20. The CDR3 runs to 18 residues. The CDR3 DNA sequence: TGCGCCAGCAGCACTCTAGCGGGAGCTATTGTTTTGCCCCACGAGCAGTTCTTC. As protein: CASSTLAGAIVLPHEQFF.

This chain connects TRBV5-1 to TRBJ2-5, with 7 bases that match TRBD1. CDR1 SGHRS and CDR2 YFSETQ come from the germline V gene. The CDR3 is made up of 14 amino acids. Trimming removed 7 bases from V and 5 bases from J; junction bases left unmatched: 11. The CDR3 DNA is TGCGCCAGCCACGAGGGGGCAGAAGGGGAGACCCAGTACTTC. Protein sequence: CASHEGAEGETQYF.

This clonotype was seen repeatedly, ten times or more. The CDR3 protein is CASSYTGETYNEQFF. The CDR3 region has the DNA TGTGCCAGCAGCTATACAGGGGAGACCTACAATGAGCAGTTCTTC. This chain uses TRBV7-3 with TRBJ2-1; 7 bases are shared with TRBD1. The CDR3 runs to 15 residues. CDR1 SGHTA and CDR2 FQGTGA come from the germline V gene. J was trimmed by 2 bases and V by 4 bases; bases with no gene match: 5.